This T cell receptor (beta chain) was sequenced for a study of shared clonotypes between healthy human individuals. A word on this clone: Its target is not known.

Per germline, CDR1 SGDLS and CDR2 YYNGEE. V was cut by 3 bases and J by 6 bases, with 13 bases left in between. The CDR3 has 14 amino acids. An even split of each subset's genomic DNA across several immunoSEQ plates was performed. TCRdb keeps only in-frame clones here, not all; method: immunoSEQ multiplex PCR. Of some 1.1 million clones listed, approximately 77% were seen once; the top ten hold 0.89%. Points from the study as a whole: Incomplete sequencing of sorted subsets was indicated by rarefaction despite large depth. Generally, naive subsets (rather than memory subsets) showed larger estimated richness.

The V gene is TRBV9, the J gene TRBJ2-1; TRBD2 might be the D (6 bases). Sequencing used memory CD4+ T cells from PBMCs. The subset was: CD45RA-negative fraction. This TCR derives from a man between 18 and 29 years old in good health. Some clones in this sample may be carry-over from other donors' samples. The CDR3 DNA reads TGTGCCAGCAGCGCAATGCTAGCGAGCAATGAGCAGTTCTTC. Its translation is CASSAMLASNEQFF. Full variable domain (rest looked up from reference TRBV9 and TRBJ2-1): DSGVTQTPKHLITATGQRVTLRCSPRSGDLSVYWYQQSLDQGLQFLIQYYNGEERAKGNILERFSAQQFPDLHSELNLSSLELGDSALYFCASSAMLASNEQFFGPGTRLTVL.